This entry concerns a single T cell receptor beta chain. These data come from a study of blood T cell repertoires in COVID-19. Germline lookup yields CDR1 MGHRA and CDR2 YSYEKL. This CDR3 spans 15 amino acids. V lost 0 bases to trimming and J lost 6 bases, with 14 bases between them. Sequencing was performed with immunoSEQ multiplex PCR; in TCRdb, only in-frame clones are kept and a portion is missing. Of about 220,000 clones in the sample, 82% are singletons; the top ten hold roughly 8%. The receptor was derived from a woman older than 75 with COVID-19, enrolled during active disease. The rearrangement joins TRBV4-1 to TRBJ1-2; possible D gene TRBD1, 5 bases. Sequencing was carried out using peripheral blood. The DNA of the CDR3 is TGCGCCAGCAGCCAAGATCTAAACAGGATCGATGGCTACACCTTC. Protein product: CASSQDLNRIDGYTF.